This T cell receptor (beta chain) is drawn from a study of technical replicates of blood from a handful of donors. From germline, CDR1 is SGHTA and CDR2 FQGTGA. The CDR3 is 15 amino acids. The V and J ends lost 6 bases and 7 bases, in that order; junction bases with no gene match: 8. Profiling relied on immunoSEQ multiplex PCR, and the TCRdb table lists in-frame clones only, not all of them. The repertoire has roughly 81,000 clones, 80% to 90% of them found once; the top ten carry approximately 5%. Sequenced sample: PBMCs. The V call is TRBV7-3, the J call TRBJ2-1; 11 bases agree with TRBD2. This sequence was found in a human donor in good health. Some clones in this sample may be carry-over from other donors' samples. The CDR3 protein is CASSPLAGAGNEQFF. Here the CDR3 DNA reads TGTGCCAGCAGTCCACTAGCGGGAGCTGGAAATGAGCAGTTCTTC.